The rows below give T cell receptor beta chains drawn from one sample of a study of CD8 T cells in Susac syndrome. TCRdb redid the calling of the immunoSEQ multiplex PCR reads with MiXCR, one entry per CDR3 protein. This repertoire shows about 180,000 distinct CDR3 sequences, approximately 95% found once; its top ten account for under 0.095%. Sequenced material: CD4+ T cells from PBMCs. The receptors shown here come from a human donor with multiple sclerosis. Both conserved end residues are part of each CDR3. Each record gives: J gene, clone size, V gene, D gene, CDR3 protein, CDR3 DNA. A D gene is named only where the DNA matches it firmly. Not all rows give a size; the values are once, few, many and, for expanded clones, a class.

TRBJ1-1	-	TRBV30	-	CAWSNVNTEAFF	TGTGCCTGGAGTAATGTGAACACTGAAGCTTTCTTT
TRBJ2-3	once	TRBV12-3/TRBV12-4	-	CASSSHRVLEDTQYF	TGTGCCAGCAGTTCTCACCGGGTCCTAGAAGATACGCAGTATTTT
TRBJ2-3	-	TRBV20-1	-	CSARGSGFGTDTQYF	TGCAGTGCCAGGGGTAGCGGGTTTGGCACAGATACGCAGTATTTT
TRBJ1-2	-	TRBV15	-	CATSRDFGASYGYTF	TGTGCCACCAGCAGAGATTTCGGGGCTTCCTATGGCTACACCTTC
TRBJ1-2	-	TRBV20-1	TRBD1	CSAGTGGDNYGYTF	TGCAGTGCTGGGACAGGGGGCGATAACTATGGCTACACCTTC
TRBJ1-6	-	TRBV12-3/TRBV12-4	TRBD1	CASRPRTGNSPLHF	TGTGCCAGCAGACCGAGGACAGGGAATTCACCCCTCCACTTT
TRBJ1-1	-	TRBV28	-	CASRGQSEAFF	TGTGCCAGCAGGGGGCAGAGTGAAGCTTTCTTT
TRBJ2-5	-	TRBV11-2	-	CASSNSVAQYF	TGTGCCAGCAGTAACTCTGTCGCCCAGTACTTC
TRBJ1-3	-	TRBV12-3/TRBV12-4	-	CASSLTLSGNTIYF	TGTGCCAGCAGTTTAACCCTCTCTGGAAACACCATATATTTT
TRBJ1-2	-	TRBV30	TRBD1	CAWSKGTAAITF	TGTGCCTGGAGTAAGGGGACAGCAGCAATTACCTTC
TRBJ2-3	-	TRBV21-1	-	CASSKRTSRSTDTQYF	TGTGCCAGCAGCAAAAGGACCAGCCGTAGCACAGATACGCAGTATTTT
TRBJ2-7	-	TRBV7-2	-	CATSRGMAEQYF	TGTGCCACCTCCCGTGGAATGGCCGAGCAGTACTTC
TRBJ2-7	-	TRBV25-1	-	CASSDLAGEQYF	TGTGCCAGCAGTGACCTGGCGGGAGAGCAGTACTTC
TRBJ2-2	-	TRBV7-9	-	CASSSIRGVLPVGELFF	TGTGCCAGCAGTTCGATCCGAGGAGTACTCCCTGTCGGGGAGCTGTTTTTT
TRBJ1-4	once	TRBV20-1	-	CSARKTGNEKLFF	TGCAGTGCTAGAAAAACGGGGAATGAAAAACTGTTTTTT
TRBJ2-3	-	TRBV6-6	-	CASSLGQLGDTQYF	TGTGCCAGCAGCCTGGGACAACTGGGGGATACGCAGTATTTT
TRBJ1-1	-	TRBV5-1	TRBD1	CASSGTTGRSTEAFF	TGCGCCAGCAGCGGGACGACAGGGCGAAGCACTGAAGCTTTCTTT